One and the same sample provided the 11 T cell receptor beta chains below, sequenced in a study of regulatory T cells in long-lasting Graves disease. Researchers made TCR beta libraries by using iRepertoire HTBI primers and running Arm-PCR on CDR3 regions. TCRdb re-called the multiplex PCR reads through MiXCR, storing one row per CDR3 protein. The repertoire holds roughly 420,000 distinct CDR3 sequences, about a sixth seen once, with 20% to 25% in the top ten. Time point: newly diagnosed GD, antithyroid drugs for less than 3 months. TCR sequences were obtained from RNA taken from PBMCs. The data also belong to a second study, concerning T cells in Graves' hyperthyroidism and ophthalmopathy.

Sample: peripheral blood mononuclear cells (PBMCs), taken at new diagnosis, from a patient treated with antithyroid drugs. The receptors come from a woman under 30 with Graves disease.

This clonotype was picked up a small number of times. The chain couples TRBV7-6 to TRBJ2-7; D is unclear. Trimming left V 3 bases short and J 6 bases short, with 9 bases between. This CDR3 has 12 residues. Germline V gene lookup returns CDR1 SGHVS and CDR2 FNYEAQ. This chain's CDR3 is CASSFEASEQYF. CDR3 sequence (DNA): TGTGCCAGCAGCTTTGAGGCCAGCGAGCAGTACTTC.

This clonotype was detected ten times or more. This chain links TRBV12-3 or TRBV12-4 with TRBJ1-5; D ambiguous. Trimming left V 5 bases short and J 5 bases short, with 7 bases between. CDR3 length: 12 residues. The CDR3 DNA sequence: TGTGCCAGCAGTACCTATGATCAGCCCCAGCATTTT. Translating gives CASSTYDQPQHF.

There are many counts of this clonotype. The chain recombines TRBV28 with TRBJ2-7; 12 bases fit TRBD2. The CDR3 covers 14 residues. V shed 3 bases and J 3 bases; nucleotides not matched to a gene: 0. The germline CDR1 and CDR2 sequences are MDHEN and SYDVKM. CDR3 nucleotide sequence: TGTGCCAGCAGTTTGACTAGCGGGAGCTACGAGCAGTACTTC. Encoded protein: CASSLTSGSYEQYF.

Notes on this clonotype: The junction departs from the called germline gene at one end, perhaps through a read error. The chain is built from TRBV6-1 and TRBJ1-5; possibly TRBD1 for D (5 bases). Germline-derived CDR1 and CDR2 are MNHNS and SASEGT. The CDR3 extends over 18 amino acids. The CDR3 coding sequence is TGTGCCAGCACGTTAAACCCCGGGACGGCGGGTCGCAATCAGCCCCATCATTTT. Residues: CASTLNPGTAGRNQPHHF.

In this sample, this clonotype turned up many times. The V call is TRBV27, the J call TRBJ1-2; D unresolved. The V gene's germline CDR1 is MNHEY and CDR2 SMNVEV (reference sequence). The CDR3 consists of 14 residues. V lost 2 bases and J lost 4, with 11 bases in between. The CDR3 nucleotides read TGTGCCAGCAGTTTAACAGTCAACTCCTATGGCTACACCTTC. It encodes CASSLTVNSYGYTF.

The chain links TRBV19 to TRBJ2-7; tentatively, D is TRBD1 (6 bases). V was shortened by 8 bases and J by 0 bases, with 8 bases between the two germline ends. This CDR3 has 12 residues. CDR1 is LNHDA and CDR2 is SQIVND in the germline V gene (reference sequence). The CDR3 sequence is CASATGSYEQYF. The CDR3 bases are TGTGCCAGTGCGACAGGCTCCTACGAGCAGTACTTC.

V and J are TRBV5-1 and TRBJ1-6; D may be TRBD1 (5 bases). From germline, CDR1 is SGHRS and CDR2 YFSETQ. CDR3 length equals 17 residues. With 0 bases removed from V and 5 bases from J, the gap between germline ends came to 15 bases. CDR3: CASSLATGLQNNSPLHF. CDR3 bases: TGCGCCAGCAGCTTGGCGACGGGACTGCAGAATAATTCACCCCTCCACTTT.

This clonotype was observed a few times. The gene calls are TRBV30 and TRBJ2-5; 7 bases are shared with TRBD2. There are 14 residues in the CDR3. From germline, CDR1 is GTSNPN and CDR2 SVGIG (reference sequence). V shed 2 bases and J 5 bases; nucleotides not matched to a gene: 8. The CDR3 DNA follows: TGTGCCTGGAGTCCCGAGGCGGGAGAGGAGACCCAGTACTTC. This sequence encodes CAWSPEAGEETQYF.

The chain combines TRBV3-1 with TRBJ2-1; 9 bases align to TRBD1. CDR1 is LGHDT, CDR2 YNNKEL, per germline (reference sequence). The CDR3 loop spans 19 amino acids. Germline trimming cut 0 bases from V and 13 bases from J; bases unmatched to any gene: 22. The chain's CDR3 is CASSQDRISERTGVETQFF. CDR3 in DNA: TGTGCCAGCAGCCAAGATAGAATCAGCGAGAGGACAGGGGTTGAGACCCAGTTCTTC.

This clonotype has a count of ten or more. V is TRBV20-1 and J is TRBJ2-1; D may be TRBD2 (6 bases). Germline V gene data show CDR1 as DFQATT and CDR2 as SNEGSKA (reference sequence). V was trimmed by 5 bases and J by 0 bases, leaving 20 bases between them. This CDR3 region has 17 residues. In DNA, the CDR3 is TGCAGTGCTCCTCAGGGTGGCGGGGCTAGCTCCTACAATGAGCAGTTCTTC. Translating gives CSAPQGGGASSYNEQFF.

The V and J genes are TRBV14 and TRBJ2-3; D uncertain. The CDR3 consists of 15 residues. V was cut by 1 base and J by 6 bases, with 14 bases left in between. CDR1 SGHDN and CDR2 FVKESK come from the germline V gene. The CDR3 here is CASSQVTGEGDTQYF. CDR3 nucleotides: TGTGCCAGCAGCCAAGTGACTGGGGAAGGCGATACGCAGTATTTT.